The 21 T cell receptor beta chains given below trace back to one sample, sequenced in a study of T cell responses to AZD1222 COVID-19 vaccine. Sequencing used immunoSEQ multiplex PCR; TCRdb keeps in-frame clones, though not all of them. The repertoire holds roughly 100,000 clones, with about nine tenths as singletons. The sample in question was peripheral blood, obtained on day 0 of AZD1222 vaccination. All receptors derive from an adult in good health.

The CDR3 region is CASSLGLQPQHF. In DNA form, the CDR3 reads TGTGCCAGCAGCTTGGGACTTCAGCCCCAGCATTTT. The genes are TRBV5-6 and TRBJ1-5, with no clear D. The germline V gene has CDR1 SGHDT and CDR2 YYEEEE. The CDR3 has 12 amino acids. Trimming cost V 0 bases and J 6 bases, with 4 bases left between them.

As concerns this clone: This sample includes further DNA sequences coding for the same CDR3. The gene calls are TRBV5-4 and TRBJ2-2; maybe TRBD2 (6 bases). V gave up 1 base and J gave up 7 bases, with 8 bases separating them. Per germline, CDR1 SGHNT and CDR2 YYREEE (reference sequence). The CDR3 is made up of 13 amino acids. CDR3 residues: CASSLWGVGELFF. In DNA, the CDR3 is TGTGCCAGCAGCTTGTGGGGGGTCGGGGAGCTGTTTTTT.

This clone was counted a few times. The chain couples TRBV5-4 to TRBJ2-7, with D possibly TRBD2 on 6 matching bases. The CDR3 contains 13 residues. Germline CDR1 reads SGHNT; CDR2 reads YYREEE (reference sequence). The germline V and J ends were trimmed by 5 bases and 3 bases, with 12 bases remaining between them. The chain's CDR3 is CASRGWGGYEQYF. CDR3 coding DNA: TGTGCCAGCAGGGGGTGGGGAGGCTACGAGCAGTACTTC.

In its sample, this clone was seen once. CDR3 loop: CASSPGQGGAYEQYF. CDR3 nucleotides: TGTGCCAGCAGCCCGGGACAGGGAGGGGCCTACGAGCAGTACTTC. The chain is built from TRBV6-5 and TRBJ2-7; 9 bases agree with TRBD1. The CDR3 runs 15 residues. Germline lookup yields CDR1 MNHEY and CDR2 SVGAGI. The J segment lost 2 bases and the V segment lost 6 bases, leaving 8 bases of the junction unmatched.

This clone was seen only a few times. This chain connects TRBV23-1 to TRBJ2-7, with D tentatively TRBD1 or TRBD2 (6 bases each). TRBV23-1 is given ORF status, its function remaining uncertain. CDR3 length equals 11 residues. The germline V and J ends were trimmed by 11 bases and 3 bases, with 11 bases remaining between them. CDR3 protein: CAGGGLYEQYF. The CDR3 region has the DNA TGCGCCGGAGGGGGGCTCTACGAGCAGTACTTC.

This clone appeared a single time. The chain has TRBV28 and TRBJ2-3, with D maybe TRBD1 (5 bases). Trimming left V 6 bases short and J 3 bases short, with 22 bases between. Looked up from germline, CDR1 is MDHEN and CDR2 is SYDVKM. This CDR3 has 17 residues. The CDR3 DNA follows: TGTGCCAGCAGGTCGATGCGCTGGCAGGGTGGGACAGATACGCAGTATTTT. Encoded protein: CASRSMRWQGGTDTQYF.

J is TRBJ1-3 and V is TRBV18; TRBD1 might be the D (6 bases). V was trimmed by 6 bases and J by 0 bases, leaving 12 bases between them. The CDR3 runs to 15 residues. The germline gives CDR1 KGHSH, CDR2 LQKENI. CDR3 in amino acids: CASSLTGDSGNTIYF. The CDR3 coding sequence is TGTGCCAGCTCCCTGACAGGAGACTCTGGAAACACCATATATTTT. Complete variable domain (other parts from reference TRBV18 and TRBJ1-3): NAGVMQNPRHLVRRRGQEARLRCSPMKGHSHVYWYRQLPEEGLKFMVYLQKENIIDESGMPKERFSAEFPKEGPSILRIQQVVRGDSAAYFCASSLTGDSGNTIYFGEGSWLTVV.

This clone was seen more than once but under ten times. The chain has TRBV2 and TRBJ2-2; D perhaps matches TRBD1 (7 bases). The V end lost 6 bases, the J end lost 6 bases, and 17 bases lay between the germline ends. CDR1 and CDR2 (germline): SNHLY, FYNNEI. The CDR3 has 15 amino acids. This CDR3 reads CASSAGQISPGELFF. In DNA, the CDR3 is TGTGCCAGCAGCGCGGGACAGATTTCGCCCGGGGAGCTGTTTTTT.

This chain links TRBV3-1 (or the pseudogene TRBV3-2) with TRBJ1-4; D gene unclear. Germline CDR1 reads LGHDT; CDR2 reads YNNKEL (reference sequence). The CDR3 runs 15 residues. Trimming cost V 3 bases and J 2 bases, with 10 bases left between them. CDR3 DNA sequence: TGTGCCAGCAGCCACCGAACTGATACTAATGAAAAACTGTTTTTT. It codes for CASSHRTDTNEKLFF.

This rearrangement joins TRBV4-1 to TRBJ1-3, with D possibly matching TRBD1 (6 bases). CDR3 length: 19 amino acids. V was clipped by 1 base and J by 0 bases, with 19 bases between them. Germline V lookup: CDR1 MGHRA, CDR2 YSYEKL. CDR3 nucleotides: TGCGCCAGCAGCCAAGCGGGTTTGGCGGGACAACACTCTGGAAACACCATATATTTT. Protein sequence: CASSQAGLAGQHSGNTIYF.

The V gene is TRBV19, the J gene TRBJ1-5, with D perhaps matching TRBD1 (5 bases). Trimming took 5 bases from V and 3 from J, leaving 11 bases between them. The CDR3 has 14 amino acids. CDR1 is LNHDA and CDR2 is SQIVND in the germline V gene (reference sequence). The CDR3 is CASSDSGYNQPQHF. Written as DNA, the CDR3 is TGTGCCAGTAGTGACTCAGGGTACAATCAGCCCCAGCATTTT.

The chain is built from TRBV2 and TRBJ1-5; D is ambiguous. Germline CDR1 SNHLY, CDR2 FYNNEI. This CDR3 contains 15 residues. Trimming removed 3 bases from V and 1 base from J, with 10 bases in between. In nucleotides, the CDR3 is TGTGCCAGCAGTGAGGGCCGAGGGAGCAATCAGCCCCAGCATTTT. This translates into CASSEGRGSNQPQHF. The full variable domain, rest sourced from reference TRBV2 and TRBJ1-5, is EPEVTQTPSHQVTQMGQEVILRCVPISNHLYFYWYRQILGQKVEFLVSFYNNEISEKSEIFDDQFSVERPDGSNFTLKIRSTKLEDSAMYFCASSEGRGSNQPQHFGDGTRLSIL.

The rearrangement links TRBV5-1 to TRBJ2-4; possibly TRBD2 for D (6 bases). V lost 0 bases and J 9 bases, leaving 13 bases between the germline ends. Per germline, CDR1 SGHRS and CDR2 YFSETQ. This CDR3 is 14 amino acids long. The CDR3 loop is CASSLEQEGTIQYF. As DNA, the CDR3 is TGCGCCAGCAGCTTGGAACAGGAGGGCACCATTCAGTACTTC. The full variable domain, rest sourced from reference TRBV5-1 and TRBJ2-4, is KAGVTQTPRYLIKTRGQQVTLSCSPISGHRSVSWYQQTPGQGLQFLFEYFSETQRNKGNFPGRFSGRQFSNSRSEMNVSTLELGDSALYLCASSLEQEGTIQYFGAGTRLSVL.

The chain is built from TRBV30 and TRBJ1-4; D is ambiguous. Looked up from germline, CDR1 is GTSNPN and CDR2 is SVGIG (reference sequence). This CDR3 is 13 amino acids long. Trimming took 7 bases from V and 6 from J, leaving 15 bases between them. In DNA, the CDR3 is TGTGCCTTTTCCGACGGGCGGCATGAAAAACTGTTTTTT. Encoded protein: CAFSDGRHEKLFF. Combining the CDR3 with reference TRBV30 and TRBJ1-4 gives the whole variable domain SQTIHQWPATLVQPVGSPLSLECTVEGTSNPNLYWYRQAAGRGLQLLFYSVGIGQISSEVPQNLSASRPQDRQFILSSKKLLLSDSGFYLCAFSDGRHEKLFFGSGTQLSVL.

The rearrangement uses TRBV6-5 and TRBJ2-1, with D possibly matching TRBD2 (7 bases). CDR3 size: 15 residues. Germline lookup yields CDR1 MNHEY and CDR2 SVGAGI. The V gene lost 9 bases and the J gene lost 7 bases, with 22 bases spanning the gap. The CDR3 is CASTLGGVLRNEQFF. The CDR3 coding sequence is TGTGCCAGTACGTTAGGGGGGGTTCTTCGGAATGAGCAGTTCTTC.

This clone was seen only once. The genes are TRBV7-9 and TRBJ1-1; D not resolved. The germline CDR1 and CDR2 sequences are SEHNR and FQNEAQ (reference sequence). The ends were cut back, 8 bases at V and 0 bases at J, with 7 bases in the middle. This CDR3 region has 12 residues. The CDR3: CASGLMNTEAFF. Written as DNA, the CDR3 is TGTGCCAGCGGACTGATGAACACTGAAGCTTTCTTT.

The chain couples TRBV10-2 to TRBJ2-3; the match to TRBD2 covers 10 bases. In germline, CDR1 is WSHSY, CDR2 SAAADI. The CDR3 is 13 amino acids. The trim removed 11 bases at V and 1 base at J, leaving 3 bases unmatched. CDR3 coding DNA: TGCGCCTCCGGGACTAGCGGCACAGATACGCAGTATTTT. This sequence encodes CASGTSGTDTQYF.

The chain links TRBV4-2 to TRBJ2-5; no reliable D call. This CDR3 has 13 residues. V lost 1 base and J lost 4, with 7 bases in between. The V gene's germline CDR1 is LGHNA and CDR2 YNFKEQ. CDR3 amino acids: CASSQADRETQYF. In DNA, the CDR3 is TGTGCCAGCAGCCAAGCGGATAGAGAGACCCAGTACTTC.

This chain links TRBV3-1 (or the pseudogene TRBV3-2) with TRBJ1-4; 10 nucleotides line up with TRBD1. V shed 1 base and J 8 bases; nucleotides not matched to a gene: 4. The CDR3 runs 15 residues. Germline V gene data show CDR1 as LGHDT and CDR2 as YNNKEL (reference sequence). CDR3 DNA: TGTGCCAGCAGCCAAGGGACAGGGGGTGCGGAAAAACTGTTTTTT. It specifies CASSQGTGGAEKLFF.

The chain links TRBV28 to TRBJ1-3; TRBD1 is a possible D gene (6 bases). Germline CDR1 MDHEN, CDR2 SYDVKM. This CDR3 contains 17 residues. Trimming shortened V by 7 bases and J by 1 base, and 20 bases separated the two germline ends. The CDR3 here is CASKPNQGFSSGNTIYF. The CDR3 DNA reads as TGTGCCAGCAAACCTAACCAGGGGTTTAGTTCTGGAAACACCATATATTTT.

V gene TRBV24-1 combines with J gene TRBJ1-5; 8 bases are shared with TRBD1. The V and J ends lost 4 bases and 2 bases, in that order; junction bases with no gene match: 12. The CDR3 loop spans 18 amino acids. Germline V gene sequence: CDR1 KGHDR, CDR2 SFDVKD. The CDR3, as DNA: TGTGCCACCAGTGACTCCGGACAGGGACAAATCGGCAATCAGCCCCAGCATTTT. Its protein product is CATSDSGQGQIGNQPQHF.